The rows below give T cell receptor beta chains drawn from one sample of a study of cytomegalovirus exposure and HLA in healthy donors. Measured with immunoSEQ multiplex PCR; TCRdb has only the in-frame clones, and not every one. This table holds fewer than 100,000 clones. The sample was PBMCs. The origin of the receptors is a man aged 50 to 59 in good health and CMV-seronegative. The CDR3 runs from the conserved cysteine through the conserved F or W. D genes are given only for firm matches.

j_call v_call cdr3_length d_call cdr3_aa cdr3_nt
TRBJ1-1 TRBV28 16 NA CASSPRDFLMVTEAFF TGTGCCAGCAGTCCCCGGGACTTCCTCATGGTAACTGAAGCTTTCTTT
TRBJ2-7 TRBV28 10 TRBD1 CASKRTGWYF TGTGCCAGCAAACGGACAGGGTGGTACTTC
TRBJ2-4 TRBV27 14 NA CASSSRETLYIQYF TGTGCCAGCAGTTCCCGGGAAACCTTATACATTCAGTACTTC
TRBJ2-7 TRBV28 15 NA CASSPTGRLGYEQYF TGTGCCAGCAGTCCTACAGGGCGCCTCGGATACGAGCAGTACTTC
TRBJ2-7 TRBV28 12 NA CASSWDNPEQYF TGTGCCAGCAGTTGGGACAATCCCGAGCAGTACTTC
TRBJ1-1 TRBV18 13 NA CASSPPGNTEAFF TGTGCCAGCTCACCCCCAGGGAACACTGAAGCTTTCTTT
TRBJ1-6 TRBV5-4 16 TRBD1 CASSLGGTVYNSPLHF TGTGCCAGCAGCTTGGGTGGGACAGTCTATAATTCACCCCTCCACTTT
TRBJ2-7 TRBV10-3 14 TRBD1 CAISGTENPYEQYF TGTGCCATCAGCGGGACAGAGAACCCCTACGAGCAGTACTTC
TRBJ1-1 TRBV7-9 14 NA CASSLARVLTEAFF TGTGCCAGCAGCTTAGCGAGGGTCTTGACTGAAGCTTTCTTT
TRBJ1-1 TRBV28 12 NA CASRSGNTEAFF TGTGCCAGCAGGTCCGGGAACACTGAAGCTTTCTTT
TRBJ1-1 TRBV9 13 NA CASSGGTNTEAFF TGTGCCAGCAGTGGGGGGACGAACACTGAAGCTTTCTTT
TRBJ1-2 TRBV19 13 NA CASSLGTNYGYTF TGTGCCAGTAGTCTCGGGACTAACTATGGCTACACCTTC
TRBJ2-2 TRBV27 16 NA CASSSAGGANTGELFF TGTGCCAGCAGTTCGGCTGGCGGGGCGAACACCGGGGAGCTGTTTTTT
TRBJ1-1 TRBV7-2 15 NA CASSLRQLMNTEAFF TGTGCCAGCAGCTTAAGACAGCTAATGAACACTGAAGCTTTCTTT
TRBJ2-7 TRBV6-6 12 NA CASTSGLEEQYF TGTGCCAGCACCTCCGGACTTGAAGAGCAGTACTTC
TRBJ1-6 TRBV7-2 15 TRBD1 CASSLADRGRSPLHF TGTGCCAGCAGCTTAGCTGACAGGGGTCGCTCACCCCTCCACTTT
TRBJ1-2 TRBV19 11 NA CASRGLYGYTF TGTGCCAGTAGGGGCCTCTATGGCTACACCTTC
TRBJ1-1 TRBV7-9 13 NA CASSSRGGTEAFF TGTGCCAGCAGCTCCAGGGGCGGAACTGAAGCTTTCTTT
TRBJ1-1 TRBV7-8 12 NA CASSLILGEAFF TGTGCCAGCAGCTTAATTCTCGGGGAAGCTTTCTTT
TRBJ2-7 TRBV7-2 13 NA CASSFGVTYEQYF TGTGCCAGCAGCTTCGGAGTGACCTACGAGCAGTACTTC
TRBJ2-5 TRBV4-2 11 NA CASSRGETQYF TGTGCCAGCAGCCGAGGTGAGACCCAGTACTTC
TRBJ2-1 TRBV7-3 15 NA CASSLSGGDRDEQFF TGTGCCAGCAGCTTAAGTGGGGGCGATAGGGATGAGCAGTTCTTC
TRBJ1-1 TRBV19 14 NA CASSDRNRNTEAFF TGTGCCAGTAGCGACAGAAACCGGAACACTGAAGCTTTCTTT
TRBJ2-7 TRBV11-2 14 TRBD1 CASSSDRVGYEQYF TGTGCCAGCAGCTCCGACAGGGTGGGCTACGAGCAGTACTTC
TRBJ1-5 TRBV19 15 NA CASSIGQYSNQPQHF TGTGCCAGTAGTATAGGACAGTACAGCAATCAGCCCCAGCATTTT
TRBJ2-7 TRBV7-9 15 NA CASSSVGTGTYEQYF TGTGCCAGCAGCTCTGTGGGGACGGGGACTTACGAGCAGTACTTC
TRBJ1-6 TRBV7-9 16 TRBD1 CASSRLGTGGLSPLHF TGTGCCAGCAGCAGGTTAGGGACAGGGGGGCTTTCACCCCTCCACTTT
TRBJ1-1 TRBV6-5 14 NA CASRPQTGTTEAFF TGTGCCAGCAGACCTCAAACAGGGACCACTGAAGCTTTCTTT